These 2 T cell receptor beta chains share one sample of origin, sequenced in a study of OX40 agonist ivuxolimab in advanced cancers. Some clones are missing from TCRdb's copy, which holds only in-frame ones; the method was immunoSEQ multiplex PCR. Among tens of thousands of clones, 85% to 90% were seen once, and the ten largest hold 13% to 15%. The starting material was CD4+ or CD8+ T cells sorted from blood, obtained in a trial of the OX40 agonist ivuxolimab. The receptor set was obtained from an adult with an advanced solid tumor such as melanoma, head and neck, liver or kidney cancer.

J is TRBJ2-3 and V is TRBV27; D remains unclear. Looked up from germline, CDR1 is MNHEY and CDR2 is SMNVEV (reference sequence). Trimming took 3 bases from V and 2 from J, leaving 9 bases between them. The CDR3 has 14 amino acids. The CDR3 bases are TGTGCCAGCAGTTTTCTATCCCCCACAGATACGCAGTATTTT. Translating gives CASSFLSPTDTQYF.

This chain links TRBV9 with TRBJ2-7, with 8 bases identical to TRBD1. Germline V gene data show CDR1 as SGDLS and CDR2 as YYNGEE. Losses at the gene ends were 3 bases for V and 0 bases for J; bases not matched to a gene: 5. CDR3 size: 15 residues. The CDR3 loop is CASSAATGGSYEQYF. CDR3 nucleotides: TGTGCCAGCAGCGCGGCAACAGGGGGCTCCTACGAGCAGTACTTC. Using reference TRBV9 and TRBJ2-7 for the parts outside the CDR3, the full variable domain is DSGVTQTPKHLITATGQRVTLRCSPRSGDLSVYWYQQSLDQGLQFLIQYYNGEERAKGNILERFSAQQFPDLHSELNLSSLELGDSALYFCASSAATGGSYEQYFGPGTRLTVT.